These 29 T cell receptor beta chains were all obtained from the same sample, sequenced in a study of CD8+ T cells in alopecia areata. It was cDNA, reverse transcribed from extracted RNA, that served as the sequencing template. Clones were read by immunoSEQ multiplex PCR, and TCRdb kept only the in-frame ones, dropping some. This table has approximately 140,000 clones, 86% appearing once. Treatment specified: oral pan-JAK inhibitor, 5-10 mg twice daily. Specimen: CD8+ T cells sorted from blood, collected at week 4, from a patient treated with tofacitinib. These receptors came from a human donor with alopecia areata.

This chain connects TRBV12-5 to TRBJ2-5; 8 nucleotides line up with TRBD1. The trim removed 5 bases at V and 7 bases at J, leaving 12 bases unmatched. This CDR3 region has 15 residues. Germline V lookup: CDR1 LGHNT, CDR2 FRNRAP. DNA for the CDR3: TGTGCTAGTGGTGCACCAGGACAGGGAGCGGGGACCCAGTACTTC. This sequence encodes CASGAPGQGAGTQYF.

This clone showed up just once. The rearrangement joins TRBV4-1 to TRBJ1-2; unclear D gene. The CDR3 has 14 residues. Looked up from germline, CDR1 is MGHRA and CDR2 is YSYEKL. V was clipped by 0 bases and J by 4 bases, with 9 bases between them. CDR3 sequence: CASSQEANFYGYTF. In DNA, the CDR3 is TGCGCCAGCAGCCAAGAGGCCAATTTCTATGGCTACACCTTC.

The rearrangement links TRBV4-2 to TRBJ2-7, with D unresolved. This CDR3 contains 13 residues. V was shortened by 4 bases and J by 2 bases, with 9 bases between the two germline ends. Germline V gene lookup returns CDR1 LGHNA and CDR2 YNFKEQ. The CDR3 region has the DNA TGTGCCAGCAGCCCGGAACCAACCTACGAGCAGTACTTC. Translating it yields CASSPEPTYEQYF.

This clone has a count of ten or more. The V call is TRBV28, the J call TRBJ1-1, with D perhaps TRBD1 (6 bases). CDR1 and CDR2 (germline): MDHEN, SYDVKM. The ends were cut back, 8 bases at V and 1 base at J, with 17 bases in the middle. CDR3 length: 15 residues. Written as DNA, the CDR3 is TGTGCCAGCCGGGAGGCAGGGGTTAAGAACACTGAAGCTTTCTTT. This codes for CASREAGVKNTEAFF.

V usage is TRBV6-1 and J usage is TRBJ2-7; TRBD1 or TRBD2 may be the D gene (6 bases each). The CDR3 is 14 residues long. In germline, CDR1 is MNHNS, CDR2 SASEGT. V lost 2 bases and J lost 7, with 15 bases in between. This chain's CDR3 is CASSEFGGQGEQYF. CDR3 DNA: TGTGCCAGCAGTGAATTCGGAGGGCAGGGGGAGCAGTACTTC.

The chain combines TRBV29-1 with TRBJ1-4; no firm D call. The CDR3 extends over 14 amino acids. The V end lost 4 bases, the J end lost 3 bases, and 12 bases lay between the germline ends. Germline loops: CDR1 SQVTM, CDR2 ANQGSEA. CDR3 protein: CSVVFGHSNEKLFF. The CDR3 nucleotides read TGCAGCGTTGTCTTCGGCCATTCTAATGAAAAACTGTTTTTT. The full variable domain, in which reference TRBV29-1 and TRBJ1-4 provide the parts outside the CDR3, is SAVISQKPSRDICQRGTSLTIQCQVDSQVTMMFWYRQQPGQSLTLIATANQGSEATYESGFVIDKFPISRPNLTFSTLTVSNMSPEDSSIYLCSVVFGHSNEKLFFGSGTQLSVL.

There are a few counts of this clone. The chain links TRBV28 to TRBJ2-4, with TRBD1 identical over 7 bases. CDR3 size: 13 residues. Germline assignment: CDR1 MDHEN and CDR2 SYDVKM. With 5 bases clipped from V and 6 bases from J, the junction kept 4 bases outside the gene matches. In nucleotides, the CDR3 is TGTGCCAGCAGTGAGACAGGGACAAACATTCAGTACTTC. Its protein product is CASSETGTNIQYF.

This clone showed up just once. The genes are TRBV27 and TRBJ1-4, with D perhaps TRBD1 (6 bases). This CDR3 is 14 amino acids long. The germline gives CDR1 MNHEY, CDR2 SMNVEV (reference sequence). Trimming pared 2 bases from V and 5 bases from J, leaving 9 bases between. This CDR3 is CASSLGQINEKLFF. The CDR3 DNA reads TGTGCCAGCAGTTTAGGACAGATAAATGAAAAACTGTTTTTT.

The chain recombines TRBV27 with TRBJ1-5; possible D gene TRBD1, 5 bases. V lost 2 bases and J 5 bases, leaving 10 bases between the germline ends. Looked up from germline, CDR1 is MNHEY and CDR2 is SMNVEV (reference sequence). CDR3 length: 14 residues. CDR3 nucleotide sequence: TGTGCCAGCAGTTTAGTGGGGGGGTATCAGCCCCAGCATTTT. Protein sequence: CASSLVGGYQPQHF.

Regarding this clone: Since no conserved phenylalanine or tryptophan closes the CDR3, a read error is the likely cause. The chain links TRBV7-9 to TRBJ1-1, with D maybe TRBD1 (5 bases). CDR1 SEHNR and CDR2 FQNEAQ come from the germline V gene (reference sequence). The CDR3 contains 13 residues. Trimming removed 4 bases at V and 2 bases at J, with 8 bases between. The CDR3 region has the DNA TGTGCCAGCAGCTCCGACAGTAACACTGAAGCTTTCCTT. Translating gives CASSSDSNTEAFL.

The chain combines TRBV29-1 with TRBJ2-7, with 8 bases lining up with TRBD1. J lost 6 bases, V lost 3 bases, and 7 bases had no gene match. In germline, CDR1 is SQVTM, CDR2 ANQGSEA. The CDR3 extends over 13 amino acids. CDR3 residues: CSVDSLTGVEQYF. The CDR3 DNA is TGCAGCGTTGACTCTTTGACAGGGGTCGAGCAGTACTTC.

The rearrangement links TRBV30 to TRBJ2-7, with 8 bases that match TRBD2. The germline V gene encodes CDR1 GTSNPN and CDR2 SVGIG (reference sequence). Germline trimming cut 0 bases from V and 7 bases from J; bases unmatched to any gene: 8. The CDR3 consists of 14 residues. DNA for the CDR3: TGTGCCTGGAGTGTGTCGGCGGGAGGTGAAGAGCAGTACTTC. Encoded protein: CAWSVSAGGEEQYF.

The chain recombines TRBV30 with TRBJ2-7; possibly TRBD1 for D (5 bases). The length of the CDR3 is 12 residues. Germline V gene data show CDR1 as GTSNPN and CDR2 as SVGIG (reference sequence). V lost 5 bases and J lost 2, with 10 bases in between. The CDR3 DNA reads as TGTGCCTGGGACAGTAATACCTACGAGCAGTACTTC. Translation gives CAWDSNTYEQYF.

The DNA of the CDR3 is TGTGCCAGCAGCTCCACAGGGGGCGGCGAGACCCAGTACTTC. Encoded protein: CASSSTGGGETQYF. This rearrangement joins TRBV13 to TRBJ2-5, with 9 bases fitting TRBD1. Germline CDR1 and CDR2: PRHDT and FYEKMQ (reference sequence). V lost 4 bases, J lost 5 bases, and 5 bases stayed unmatched. CDR3 size: 14 residues.

The chain employs TRBV9 and TRBJ2-7, with D perhaps assigned TRBD1 or TRBD2 (5 bases each). In germline, CDR1 is SGDLS, CDR2 YYNGEE. The germline V and J ends were trimmed by 0 bases and 2 bases, with 9 bases remaining between them. This CDR3 contains 14 residues. CDR3 loop: CASSVARGPYEQYF. CDR3 coding DNA: TGTGCCAGCAGCGTAGCTCGGGGACCCTACGAGCAGTACTTC.

In this sample, this clone turned up a few times. This chain uses TRBV29-1 with TRBJ2-7; tentatively, D is TRBD1 (7 bases). The CDR3 runs 12 residues. CDR1 is SQVTM and CDR2 is ANQGSEA in the germline V gene. Trimming removed 4 bases at V and 2 bases at J, with 9 bases between. CDR3 in DNA: TGCAGCGTTGCAGGGGGGCCCTACGAGCAGTACTTC. It translates to CSVAGGPYEQYF.

The chain couples TRBV15 to TRBJ1-1; no firm D call. Trimming removed 4 bases from V and 4 bases from J, with 7 bases in between. The CDR3 has 12 residues. Per germline, CDR1 LNHNV and CDR2 YYDKDF (reference sequence). CDR3 region: CATSMGSTEAFF. CDR3 in DNA: TGTGCCACCAGCATGGGGAGCACTGAAGCTTTCTTT. Complete variable domain (other parts from reference TRBV15 and TRBJ1-1): DAMVIQNPRYQVTQFGKPVTLSCSQTLNHNVMYWYQQKSSQAPKLLFHYYDKDFNNEADTPDNFQSRRPNTSFCFLDIRSPGLGDTAMYLCATSMGSTEAFFGQGTRLTVV.

The chain employs TRBV7-9 and TRBJ1-1; D not certain. There are 13 residues in the CDR3. CDR1 SEHNR and CDR2 FQNEAQ come from the germline V gene (reference sequence). Trimming stripped 3 bases from V and 2 bases from J, with 7 bases between. The CDR3 DNA reads TGTGCCAGCAGCTTTCCGGGAAACACTGAAGCTTTCTTT. The encoded protein is CASSFPGNTEAFF. The whole variable domain, remainder taken from reference TRBV7-9 and TRBJ1-1, is DTGVSQNPRHKITKRGQNVTFRCDPISEHNRLYWYRQTLGQGPEFLTYFQNEAQLEKSRLLSDRFSAERPKGSFSTLEIQRTEQGDSAMYLCASSFPGNTEAFFGQGTRLTVV.

The chain combines TRBV4-1 with TRBJ2-2; D call uncertain. This CDR3 has 14 amino acids. With 1 base removed from V and 6 bases from J, the gap between germline ends came to 9 bases. Germline CDR1 MGHRA, CDR2 YSYEKL. The CDR3 DNA reads TGCGCCAGCAGCCAAGTTGTCTCCTCCGGGGAGCTGTTTTTT. Its protein product is CASSQVVSSGELFF.

The rearrangement joins TRBV13 to TRBJ2-5; D gene ambiguous. The CDR3 has 11 amino acids. The germline gives CDR1 PRHDT, CDR2 FYEKMQ (reference sequence). V was trimmed by 5 bases and J by 2 bases, leaving 3 bases between them. Here the CDR3 reads CASSNQETQYF. The CDR3 DNA reads TGTGCCAGCAGCAATCAAGAGACCCAGTACTTC.

The chain joins TRBV7-6 to TRBJ2-3; D is perhaps TRBD2 (6 bases). Germline V gene sequence: CDR1 SGHVS, CDR2 FNYEAQ. With 0 bases removed from V and 0 bases from J, the gap between germline ends came to 10 bases. The CDR3 spans 16 residues. CDR3 nucleotide sequence: TGTGCCAGCAGCTTAGCGGGAGGACGTAGCACAGATACGCAGTATTTT. It codes for CASSLAGGRSTDTQYF.

About this clone: The same CDR3 also results from other DNA sequences found in this sample. The gene calls are TRBV27 and TRBJ2-7; D perhaps matches TRBD2 (6 bases). Trimming took off 0 bases at V and 4 bases at J, with 13 bases between the two ends. In germline, CDR1 is MNHEY, CDR2 SMNVEV (reference sequence). The CDR3 consists of 15 residues. The CDR3: CASSLSGTGVYEQYF. The CDR3 DNA follows: TGTGCCAGCAGTTTATCTGGGACGGGGGTGTACGAGCAGTACTTC.

This clone was observed once. J is TRBJ1-1 and V is TRBV29-1; D unresolved. The CDR3 consists of 11 residues. From germline, CDR1 is SQVTM and CDR2 ANQGSEA. V lost 3 bases to trimming and J lost 4 bases, with 6 bases between them. Here the CDR3 DNA reads TGCAGCGTTGACTTGATCACTGAAGCTTTCTTT. Translated: CSVDLITEAFF.

CDR3 coding DNA: TGTGCCAGTTTCCTGGCTACTGAAGCTTTCTTT. Translating gives CASFLATEAFF. The V and J genes are TRBV25-1 and TRBJ1-1; D remains unclear. With 9 bases removed from V and 5 bases from J, the gap between germline ends came to 10 bases. The CDR3 contains 11 residues. Looked up from germline, CDR1 is MGHDK and CDR2 is SYGVNS.

This chain links TRBV29-1 with TRBJ2-5; TRBD1 is a possible D gene (6 bases). V was cut by 7 bases and J by 2 bases, with 14 bases left in between. The CDR3 is made up of 13 amino acids. Per germline, CDR1 SQVTM and CDR2 ANQGSEA. This chain's CDR3 is CSGIPRGQETQYF. CDR3 nucleotide sequence: TGCAGCGGGATCCCCAGGGGTCAAGAGACCCAGTACTTC.

The table lists this clone with a count of one. The rearrangement links TRBV4-1 to TRBJ2-1; D tentatively reads TRBD1 or TRBD2 (5 bases each). This CDR3 has 14 amino acids. V was trimmed by 1 base and J by 7 bases, leaving 11 bases between them. CDR1 and CDR2 from the germline V gene are MGHRA and YSYEKL. CDR3 protein: CASSQVVGGNEQFF. CDR3 coding DNA: TGCGCCAGCAGCCAAGTGGTTGGGGGTAATGAGCAGTTCTTC.

The rearrangement links TRBV27 to TRBJ1-2, with TRBD1 as a possible D gene (5 bases). Per the germline V gene, CDR1 is MNHEY and CDR2 is SMNVEV (reference sequence). CDR3 length: 12 residues. Trimming cost V 5 bases and J 4 bases, with 8 bases left between them. CDR3 loop: CASSHQGYGYTF. CDR3 DNA: TGTGCCAGCAGTCACCAGGGCTATGGCTACACCTTC.

V is TRBV5-4 and J is TRBJ1-1, with TRBD1 as a possible D gene (5 bases). This CDR3 region has 15 residues. Between the trimmed V and J ends, which lost 0 bases and 2 bases, there was a span of 11 bases. Per the germline V gene, CDR1 is SGHNT and CDR2 is YYREEE (reference sequence). The CDR3 loop reads CASSLEAGRNTEAFF. In DNA form, the CDR3 reads TGTGCCAGCAGCTTGGAGGCAGGGAGAAACACTGAAGCTTTCTTT. The full variable domain, with the rest looked up from reference TRBV5-4 and TRBJ1-1, is ETGVTQSPTHLIKTRGQQVTLRCSSQSGHNTVSWYQQALGQGPQFIFQYYREEENGRGNFPPRFSGLQFPNYSSELNVNALELDDSALYLCASSLEAGRNTEAFFGQGTRLTVV.

This chain links TRBV9 with TRBJ2-5; D is uncertain. This CDR3 spans 15 amino acids. Germline CDR1 reads SGDLS; CDR2 reads YYNGEE. V dropped 3 bases and J dropped 1 base, with 13 bases sitting between them. Here the CDR3 reads CASSAAGPPQETQYF. The CDR3 DNA follows: TGTGCCAGCAGCGCCGCCGGGCCGCCCCAAGAGACCCAGTACTTC.